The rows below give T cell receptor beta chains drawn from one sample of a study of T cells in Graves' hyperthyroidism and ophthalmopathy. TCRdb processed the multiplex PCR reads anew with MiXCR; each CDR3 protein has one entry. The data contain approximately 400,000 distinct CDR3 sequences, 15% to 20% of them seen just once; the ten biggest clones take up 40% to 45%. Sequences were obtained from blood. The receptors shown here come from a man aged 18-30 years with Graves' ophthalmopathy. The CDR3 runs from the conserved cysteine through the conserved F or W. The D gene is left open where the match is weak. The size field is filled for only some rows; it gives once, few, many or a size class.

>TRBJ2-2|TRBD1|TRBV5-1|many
CASSLFTGGETGELFF
TGCGCCAGCAGCCTATTTACAGGGGGCGAAACCGGGGAGCTGTTTTTT
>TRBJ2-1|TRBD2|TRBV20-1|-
CSATGEASGGYNEQFF
TGCAGTGCTACCGGTGAAGCTAGCGGAGGGTACAATGAGCAGTTCTTC
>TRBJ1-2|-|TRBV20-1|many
CSARAEGRVGGYTF
TGCAGTGCTAGAGCCGAGGGAAGGGTAGGAGGCTACACCTTC
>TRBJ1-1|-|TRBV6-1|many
CASSVRDSLNTEAFF
TGTGCCAGCAGTGTCCGCGACAGCTTGAACACTGAAGCTTTCTTT
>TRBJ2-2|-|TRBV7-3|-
CASSTAGTGNTGELFF
TGTGCCAGCAGCACAGCCGGGACGGGGAACACCGGGGAGCTGTTTTTT
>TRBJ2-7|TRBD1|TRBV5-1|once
CASRTGTGGWLEQYF
TGTGCCAGCAGGACTGGGACAGGGGGCTGGCTAGAGCAGTACTTC
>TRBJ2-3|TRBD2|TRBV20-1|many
CSAGLAGGDTQYF
TGCAGTGCGGGACTAGCGGGGGGAGATACGCAGTATTTT
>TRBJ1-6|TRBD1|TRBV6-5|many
CASSYSAMDRGLVSPLHF
TGTGCCAGCAGTTACTCGGCTATGGACAGGGGGCTCGTTTCACCCCTCCACTTT
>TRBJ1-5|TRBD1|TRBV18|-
CASSLAGTGGDQPQHF
TGTGCCAGCTCACTGGCCGGGACAGGGGGCGATCAGCCCCAGCATTTT
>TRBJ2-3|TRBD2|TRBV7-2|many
CASSLLGGYDTQYF
TGTGCCAGCAGCCTTCTGGGGGGGTACGATACGCAGTATTTT
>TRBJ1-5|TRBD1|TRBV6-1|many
CASSNRRTGDQPQHF
TGTGCCAGCAGTAATCGCCGGACAGGGGATCAGCCCCAGCATTTT
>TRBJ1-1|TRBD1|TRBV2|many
CASNKQGVGNTEAFF
TGTGCCAGCAACAAACAGGGGGTTGGGAACACTGAAGCTTTCTTT
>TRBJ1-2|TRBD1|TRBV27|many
CASSPGTGYGYTF
TGTGCCAGCAGCCCTGGGACAGGGTATGGCTACACCTTC
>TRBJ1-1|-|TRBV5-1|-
CAGTQEVNTEAFF
TGCGCCGGTACCCAAGAAGTTAACACTGAAGCTTTCTTT
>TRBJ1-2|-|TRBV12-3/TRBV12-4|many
CASSYWGTNYGYTF
TGTGCCAGCAGTTATTGGGGGACTAACTATGGCTACACCTTC
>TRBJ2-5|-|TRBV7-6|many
CASSLNDGEETQYF
TGTGCCAGCAGCTTAAACGACGGGGAAGAGACCCAGTACTTC
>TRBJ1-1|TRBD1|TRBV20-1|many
CSARLQGIEAFF
TGCAGTGCTAGACTACAGGGGATTGAAGCTTTCTTT
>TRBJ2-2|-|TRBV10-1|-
CVSSGWPNTGELFF
TGCGTCAGCAGTGGATGGCCTAACACCGGGGAGCTGTTTTTT
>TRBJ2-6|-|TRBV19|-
CASSTDTGTGANVLTF
TGTGCCAGTAGTACCGATACAGGTACTGGGGCCAACGTCCTGACTTTC
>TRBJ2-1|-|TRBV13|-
CASSFWAGATDEQFF
TGTGCCAGCAGCTTTTGGGCAGGAGCTACCGATGAGCAGTTCTTC
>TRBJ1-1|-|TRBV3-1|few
CASSQDRRVFLNTEAFF
TGTGCCAGCAGCCAGGACCGCAGGGTTTTTTTGAACACTGAAGCTTTCTTT
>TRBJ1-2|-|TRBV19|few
CATSERGGYGYTF
TGTGCCACCTCAGAGAGGGGTGGCTATGGCTACACCTTC
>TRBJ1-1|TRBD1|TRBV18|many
CASSPDRGLNTEAFF
TGTGCCAGCTCACCAGACAGGGGGCTGAACACTGAAGCTTTCTTT
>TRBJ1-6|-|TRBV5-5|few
CASSLGYPNSPLHF
TGTGCCAGCAGCTTGGGGTACCCCAATTCACCCCTCCACTTT
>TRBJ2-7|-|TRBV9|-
CASSVGGGGAYEQYF
TGTGCCAGCAGCGTAGGGGGAGGGGGCGCATACGAGCAGTACTTC
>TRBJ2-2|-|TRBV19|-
CATIIRRNTGELFF
TGTGCCACCATTATCAGGAGGAACACCGGGGAGCTGTTTTTT
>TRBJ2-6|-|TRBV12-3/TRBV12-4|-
CASSSTSGANVLTF
TGTGCCAGCAGTTCGACCTCTGGGGCCAACGTCCTGACTTTC
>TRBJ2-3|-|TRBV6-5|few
CASSYRGGDTQYF
TGTGCCAGCAGTTACCGCGGCGGAGATACGCAGTATTTT
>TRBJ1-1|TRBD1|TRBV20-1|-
CRQTRGSTEAFF
TGCAGGCAGACCAGGGGGAGCACTGAAGCTTTCTTT
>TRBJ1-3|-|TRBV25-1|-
CASSEGTDTIYF
TGTGCCAGCAGTGAGGGTACGGACACCATATATTTT
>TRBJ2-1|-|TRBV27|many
CASSPSYNEQFF
TGTGCCAGCAGTCCCTCCTACAATGAGCAGTTCTTC
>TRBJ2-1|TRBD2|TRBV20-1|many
CSETASGNNEQFF
TGCAGTGAAACGGCTAGCGGAAACAATGAGCAGTTCTTC
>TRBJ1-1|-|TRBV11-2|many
CASSLLGIEAFF
TGTGCCAGCAGCTTATTGGGCATTGAAGCTTTCTTT
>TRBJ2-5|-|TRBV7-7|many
CASSSYGETQYF
TGTGCCAGCAGCTCCTATGGGGAGACCCAGTACTTC
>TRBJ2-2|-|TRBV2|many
CASMGVEGTGELFF
TGTGCCAGCATGGGGGTGGAGGGCACCGGGGAGCTGTTTTTT
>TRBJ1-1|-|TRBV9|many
CASSVDNRNTEAFF
TGTGCCAGCAGCGTAGATAACAGGAACACTGAAGCTTTCTTT
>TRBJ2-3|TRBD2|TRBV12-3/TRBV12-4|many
CASSSTSGDTDTQYF
TGTGCCAGCAGTTCAACTAGCGGGGACACAGATACGCAGTATTTT
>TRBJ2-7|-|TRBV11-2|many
CASSTDRNNYEQYF
TGTGCCAGCAGCACAGACAGGAACAACTACGAGCAGTACTTC
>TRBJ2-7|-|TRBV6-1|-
CASSLSSPQFYEQYF
TGTGCCAGCAGTCTATCCTCCCCGCAGTTCTACGAGCAGTACTTC
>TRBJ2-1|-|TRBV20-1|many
CSAGIRGDEQFF
TGCAGTGCTGGGATCAGGGGGGATGAGCAGTTCTTC
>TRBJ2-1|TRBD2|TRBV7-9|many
CASSLAGGGNEQFF
TGTGCCAGCAGCTTAGCTGGCGGGGGGAATGAGCAGTTCTTC